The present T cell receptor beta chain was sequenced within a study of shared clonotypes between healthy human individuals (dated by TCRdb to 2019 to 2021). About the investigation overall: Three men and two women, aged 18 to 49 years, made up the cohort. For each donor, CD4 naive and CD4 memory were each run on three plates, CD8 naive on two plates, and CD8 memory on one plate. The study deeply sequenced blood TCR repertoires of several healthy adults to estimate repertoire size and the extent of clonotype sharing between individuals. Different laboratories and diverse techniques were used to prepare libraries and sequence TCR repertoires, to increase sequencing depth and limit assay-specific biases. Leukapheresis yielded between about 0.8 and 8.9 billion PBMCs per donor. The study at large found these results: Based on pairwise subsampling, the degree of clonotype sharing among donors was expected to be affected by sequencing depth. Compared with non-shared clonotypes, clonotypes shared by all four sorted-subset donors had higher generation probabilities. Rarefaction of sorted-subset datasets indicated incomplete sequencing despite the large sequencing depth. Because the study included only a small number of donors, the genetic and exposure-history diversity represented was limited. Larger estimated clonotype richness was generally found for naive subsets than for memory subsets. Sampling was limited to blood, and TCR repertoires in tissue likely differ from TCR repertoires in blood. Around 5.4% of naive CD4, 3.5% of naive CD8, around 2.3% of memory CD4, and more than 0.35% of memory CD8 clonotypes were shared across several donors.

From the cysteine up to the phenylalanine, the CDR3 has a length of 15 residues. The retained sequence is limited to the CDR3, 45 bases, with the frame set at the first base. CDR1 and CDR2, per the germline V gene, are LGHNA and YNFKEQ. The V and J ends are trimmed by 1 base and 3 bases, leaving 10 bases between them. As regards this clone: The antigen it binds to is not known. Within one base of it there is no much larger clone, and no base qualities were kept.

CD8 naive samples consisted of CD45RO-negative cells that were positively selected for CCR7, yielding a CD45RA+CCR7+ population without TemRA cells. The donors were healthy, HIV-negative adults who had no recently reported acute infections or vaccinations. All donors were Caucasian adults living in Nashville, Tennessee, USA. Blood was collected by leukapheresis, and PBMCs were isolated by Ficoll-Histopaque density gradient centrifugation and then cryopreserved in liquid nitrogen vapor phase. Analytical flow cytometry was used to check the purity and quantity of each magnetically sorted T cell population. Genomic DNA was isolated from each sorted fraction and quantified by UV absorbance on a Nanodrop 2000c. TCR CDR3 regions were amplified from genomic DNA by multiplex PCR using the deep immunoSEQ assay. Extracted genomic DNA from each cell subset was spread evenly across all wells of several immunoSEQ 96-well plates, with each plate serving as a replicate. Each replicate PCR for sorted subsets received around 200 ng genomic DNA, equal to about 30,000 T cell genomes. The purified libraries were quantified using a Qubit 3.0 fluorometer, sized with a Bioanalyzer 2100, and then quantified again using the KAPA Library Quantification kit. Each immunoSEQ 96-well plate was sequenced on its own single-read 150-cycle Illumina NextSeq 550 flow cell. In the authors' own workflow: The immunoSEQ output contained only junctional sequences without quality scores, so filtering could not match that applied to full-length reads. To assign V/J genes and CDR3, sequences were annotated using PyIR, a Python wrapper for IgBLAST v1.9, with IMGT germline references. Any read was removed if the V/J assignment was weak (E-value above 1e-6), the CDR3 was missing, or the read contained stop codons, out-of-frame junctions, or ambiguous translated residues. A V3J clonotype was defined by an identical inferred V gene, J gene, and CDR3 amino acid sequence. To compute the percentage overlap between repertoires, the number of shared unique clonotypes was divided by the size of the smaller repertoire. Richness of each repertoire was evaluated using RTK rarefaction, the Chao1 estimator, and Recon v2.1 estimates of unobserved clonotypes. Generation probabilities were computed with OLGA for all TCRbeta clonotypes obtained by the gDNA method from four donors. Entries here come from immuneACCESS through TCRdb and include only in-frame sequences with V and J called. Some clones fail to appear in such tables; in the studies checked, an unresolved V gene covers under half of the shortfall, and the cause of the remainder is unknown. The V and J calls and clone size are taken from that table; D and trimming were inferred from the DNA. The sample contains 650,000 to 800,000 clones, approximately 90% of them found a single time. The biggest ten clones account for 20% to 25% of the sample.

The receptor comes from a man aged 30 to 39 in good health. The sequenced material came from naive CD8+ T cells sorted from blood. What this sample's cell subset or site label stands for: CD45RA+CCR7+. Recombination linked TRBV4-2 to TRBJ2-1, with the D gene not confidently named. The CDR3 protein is CASSQVPQDYNEQFF. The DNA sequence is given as TGTGCCAGCAGCCAAGTGCCCCAGGACTACAATGAGCAGTTCTTC.